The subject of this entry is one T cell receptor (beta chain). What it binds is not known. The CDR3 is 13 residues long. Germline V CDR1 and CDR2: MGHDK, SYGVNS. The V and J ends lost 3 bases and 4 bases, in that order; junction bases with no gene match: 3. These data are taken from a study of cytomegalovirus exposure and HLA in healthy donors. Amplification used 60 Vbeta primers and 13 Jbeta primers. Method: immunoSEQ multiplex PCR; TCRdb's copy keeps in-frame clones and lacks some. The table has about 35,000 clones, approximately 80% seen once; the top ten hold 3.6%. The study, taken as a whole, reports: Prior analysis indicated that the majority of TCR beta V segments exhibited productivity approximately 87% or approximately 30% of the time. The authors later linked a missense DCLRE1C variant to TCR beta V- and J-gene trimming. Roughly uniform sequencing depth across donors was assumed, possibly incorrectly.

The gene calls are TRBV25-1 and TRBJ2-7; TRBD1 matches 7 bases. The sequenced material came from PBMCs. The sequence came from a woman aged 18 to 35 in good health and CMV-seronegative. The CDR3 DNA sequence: TGTGCCAGCAGTGAGGGGACAGATTACGAGCAGTACTTC. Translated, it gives CASSEGTDYEQYF.